This T cell receptor (beta chain) emerged from a study of OX40 agonist ivuxolimab in advanced cancers. Study at large: Allowance was made for prior anti-PD-1, anti-PD-L1 or anti-CTLA-4 therapy, and about 37% had some. Three patients had partial responses: one hepatocellular carcinoma, two cutaneous melanoma.

Sampling of blood occurred at baseline, cycle 4 day 1, and cycle 7 day 1. With regard to this clone: Its antigen remains unknown.

Study-wide points: At 0.1 to 3.0 mg/kg, clonal expansion of CD4+ and CD8+ blood T cells had occurred by week 6.

The CDR3 extends over 15 amino acids. J gave up 2 bases and V 4 bases, and 7 bases lay outside the gene matches. The V gene's germline CDR1 is SGHNT and CDR2 YENEEA. Clones were read by immunoSEQ multiplex PCR, and TCRdb kept only the in-frame ones, dropping some. The top ten hold 3% to 4% of the sample, which has some 95,000 clones, approximately 85% seen once. The specimen was CD4+ or CD8+ T cells sorted from blood, collected in a trial of the OX40 agonist ivuxolimab. The source of this sequence is an adult with an advanced solid tumor such as melanoma, head and neck, liver or kidney cancer. This chain connects TRBV11-3 to TRBJ2-7; 8 bases match TRBD1. Here the CDR3 reads CASSSDRDRPYEQYF. CDR3 sequence (DNA): TGTGCCAGCAGCTCGGACCGGGACAGGCCCTACGAGCAGTACTTC. The full variable domain, its missing parts supplied by reference TRBV11-3 and TRBJ2-7, is EAGVVQSPRYKIIEKKQPVAFWCNPISGHNTLYWYLQNLGQGPELLIRYENEEAVDDSQLPKDRFSAERLKGVDSTLKIQPAELGDSAVYLCASSSDRDRPYEQYFGPGTRLTVT.